What follows are 17 T cell receptor beta chains derived from one specimen sequenced in a study of cytomegalovirus exposure and HLA in healthy donors. Researchers ran the PCR with 60 Vbeta and 13 Jbeta primers. The table came from immunoSEQ multiplex PCR; TCRdb's copy has only in-frame clones and leaves some out. The table has around 140,000 clones, approximately 84% seen once; the top ten hold more than 1.5%. Sequenced sample: PBMCs. Receptors were obtained from a woman aged 35 to 49 in good health and CMV-seronegative.

J is TRBJ2-7 and V is TRBV4-1, with D possibly being TRBD2 (5 bases). This CDR3 has 17 amino acids. From germline, CDR1 is MGHRA and CDR2 YSYEKL. V dropped 0 bases and J dropped 6 bases, with 21 bases sitting between them. The CDR3 DNA reads as TGCGCCAGCAGCCAAGAAGCTGTTGGCGGGCGCCCATCCGAGCAGTACTTC. As protein: CASSQEAVGGRPSEQYF.

This clone was seen a few times. Other DNA sequences from this sample encode an identical CDR3 as well. The chain recombines TRBV9 with TRBJ2-7, with 7 bases that match TRBD1. The germline V gene encodes CDR1 SGDLS and CDR2 YYNGEE. The ends lost 3 bases at V and 0 bases at J; junction bases unmatched: 3. This CDR3 comprises 14 residues. In nucleotides, the CDR3 is TGTGCCAGCAGCGCACAGGGGAGCTCCTACGAGCAGTACTTC. This encodes CASSAQGSSYEQYF.

The V and J genes are TRBV7-6 and TRBJ1-3; D is perhaps TRBD1 (5 bases). Between the trimmed V and J ends, which lost 5 bases and 4 bases, there was a span of 12 bases. The CDR3 runs to 14 residues. Germline V gene sequence: CDR1 SGHVS, CDR2 FNYEAQ. CDR3 region: CASSPFAGGNTIYF. The CDR3, as DNA: TGTGCCAGCAGCCCCTTTGCAGGGGGAAACACCATATATTTT.

CDR3: CASSFSTYEQYF. CDR3 bases: TGTGCCAGCAGTTTCTCTACCTACGAGCAGTACTTC. The rearrangement links TRBV28 to TRBJ2-7; D is unresolved. Trimming took off 3 bases at V and 2 bases at J, with 5 bases between the two ends. Germline CDR1 reads MDHEN; CDR2 reads SYDVKM. The CDR3 has 12 residues. Full variable domain (missing parts from reference TRBV28 and TRBJ2-7): DVKVTQSSRYLVKRTGEKVFLECVQDMDHENMFWYRQDPGLGLRLIYFSYDVKMKEKGDIPEGYSVSREKKERFSLILESASTNQTSMYLCASSFSTYEQYFGPGTRLTVT.

The V call is TRBV6-1, the J call TRBJ1-5, with 8 positions matching TRBD1. Per the germline V gene, CDR1 is MNHNS and CDR2 is SASEGT. Unmatched junction bases numbered 11, after V lost 8 bases and J lost 5 bases. The CDR3 contains 15 residues. The CDR3 DNA follows: TGTGCCAGCTCCCGCGCAGGGGGCGATGATCAGCCCCAGCATTTT. It is translated as CASSRAGGDDQPQHF.

The chain employs TRBV9 and TRBJ2-2, with 12 bases lining up with TRBD1. The CDR3 length is 16 residues. With 3 bases clipped from V and 5 bases from J, the junction kept 5 bases outside the gene matches. Germline-derived CDR1 and CDR2 are SGDLS and YYNGEE. CDR3 amino acids: CASSAGGQGATGELFF. CDR3 nucleotides: TGTGCCAGCAGCGCGGGGGGACAGGGGGCAACCGGGGAGCTGTTTTTT.

The rearrangement uses TRBV9 and TRBJ1-2, with 7 nucleotides matching TRBD1. The CDR3 is 14 residues long. The germline gives CDR1 SGDLS, CDR2 YYNGEE. After removal of 2 bases from V and 6 bases from J, the junction contained 7 bases not matched to a gene. The CDR3 loop is CASSVEGQRNGYTF. As DNA, the CDR3 is TGTGCCAGCAGCGTCGAGGGACAGAGGAATGGCTACACCTTC.

The rearrangement links TRBV7-9 to TRBJ1-2; TRBD1 matches 7 bases. CDR1 is SEHNR and CDR2 is FQNEAQ in the germline V gene (reference sequence). The V segment lost 0 bases and the J segment 8 bases; nucleotides outside the gene matches: 6. The CDR3 loop spans 14 amino acids. CDR3 region: CASSLAGRGKGYTF. The CDR3 DNA sequence: TGTGCCAGCAGCTTAGCGGGCAGGGGGAAGGGCTACACCTTC.

CDR3 loop: CASSFLGQGGYEQYF. DNA of the CDR3: TGTGCCAGCAGCTTCCTCGGACAGGGGGGATACGAGCAGTACTTC. This chain links TRBV7-8 with TRBJ2-7; 10 bases line up with TRBD1. CDR1 is SGHVS and CDR2 is FQNEAQ in the germline V gene. The CDR3 totals 15 residues. J lost 4 bases, V lost 3 bases, and 6 bases had no gene match.

The rearrangement joins TRBV2 to TRBJ2-3; 7 bases align to TRBD2. Per germline, CDR1 SNHLY and CDR2 FYNNEI. The CDR3 has 16 amino acids. J was trimmed by 0 bases and V by 6 bases; bases with no gene match: 9. The chain's CDR3 is CASRAIAGFSTDTQYF. CDR3 nucleotides: TGTGCCAGCAGGGCCATAGCGGGTTTTAGCACAGATACGCAGTATTTT. Full variable domain (missing parts from reference TRBV2 and TRBJ2-3): EPEVTQTPSHQVTQMGQEVILRCVPISNHLYFYWYRQILGQKVEFLVSFYNNEISEKSEIFDDQFSVERPDGSNFTLKIRSTKLEDSAMYFCASRAIAGFSTDTQYFGPGTRLTVL.

The chain has TRBV14 and TRBJ2-1; a possible D gene is TRBD2 (5 bases). Germline loops: CDR1 SGHDN, CDR2 FVKESK. The CDR3 runs to 15 residues. V lost 4 bases to trimming and J lost 5 bases, with 15 bases between them. In DNA, the CDR3 is TGTGCCAGCAGCCTTTTGGCGGGTAGGGACAATGAGCAGTTCTTC. This encodes CASSLLAGRDNEQFF.

This sequence joins TRBV5-1 and TRBJ2-7, with 7 bases fitting TRBD2. The junction had 6 bases not matched to a gene; V was cut back by 5 bases and J by 4 bases. Germline CDR1 SGHRS, CDR2 YFSETQ. CDR3 size: 13 residues. In DNA, the CDR3 is TGCGCCAGCAGTGCGGGAGTAGGGTACGAGCAGTACTTC. Translation gives CASSAGVGYEQYF.

V is TRBV10-3 and J is TRBJ2-7; D gene uncertain. CDR1 and CDR2 from the germline V gene are ENHRY and SYGVKD. V gave up 4 bases and J gave up 3 bases, with 13 bases separating them. The CDR3 is made up of 14 amino acids. The CDR3 region is CAISANRPIYEQYF. CDR3 nucleotide sequence: TGTGCCATCAGTGCAAACAGACCCATCTACGAGCAGTACTTC.

The chain joins TRBV7-9 to TRBJ2-4; D perhaps matches TRBD2 (5 bases). The V end lost 1 base, the J end lost 1 base, and 5 bases lay between the germline ends. The CDR3 sequence is 14 residues long. Germline loops: CDR1 SEHNR, CDR2 FQNEAQ (reference sequence). CDR3 protein: CASSLGGAKNIQYF. CDR3 in DNA: TGTGCCAGCAGCTTAGGAGGGGCCAAAAACATTCAGTACTTC.

This chain connects TRBV7-2 to TRBJ2-3; 8 nucleotides line up with TRBD2. This CDR3 is 17 amino acids long. The V segment lost 4 bases and the J segment 4 bases; nucleotides outside the gene matches: 13. CDR1 is SGHTA and CDR2 is FQGNSA in the germline V gene. DNA of the CDR3: TGTGCCAGCAGCTCAACCCTCGAGCGGGAGATGGCAGATACGCAGTATTTT. Residues: CASSSTLEREMADTQYF.

This sequence joins TRBV27 and TRBJ2-1; 13 nucleotides align to TRBD2. This CDR3 region has 17 residues. The V gene's germline CDR1 is MNHEY and CDR2 SMNVEV (reference sequence). V lost 1 base, J lost 12 bases, and 12 bases stayed unmatched. The CDR3 protein is CASSLLTSGRPLQGQFF. Here the CDR3 DNA reads TGTGCCAGCAGTTTATTGACTAGCGGGAGGCCCTTACAGGGGCAGTTCTTC.

The rearrangement joins TRBV5-1 to TRBJ1-1, with 8 positions matching TRBD1. Germline-derived CDR1 and CDR2 are SGHRS and YFSETQ. There are 16 residues in the CDR3. V trimming: 1 base; J trimming: 0 bases; junction bases outside the gene matches: 5. CDR3 in DNA: TGCGCCAGCAGCTTGTTGGCAGGGGGCCTGAACACTGAAGCTTTCTTT. Amino acids: CASSLLAGGLNTEAFF. The variable domain in full, completed from reference TRBV5-1 and TRBJ1-1, reads KAGVTQTPRYLIKTRGQQVTLSCSPISGHRSVSWYQQTPGQGLQFLFEYFSETQRNKGNFPGRFSGRQFSNSRSEMNVSTLELGDSALYLCASSLLAGGLNTEAFFGQGTRLTVV.